This T cell receptor beta chain was sequenced during a study of response to subunit inactivated influenza vaccine. Findings and caveats of the study: Researchers suggested that each seasonal influenza vaccination recruits few new T cells.

In TCRdb, the RT-PCR reads were re-called with MiXCR into one record per CDR3 protein. Seen here are 600,000 to 850,000 distinct CDR3 sequences, about 14% observed once, and the top ten hold 7.5% to 9%. Only a few counts were recorded for this clonotype. The antigen remains unidentified. Germline V gives CDR1 MDHEN, CDR2 SYDVKM. V shed 6 bases, J shed 5 bases, and the junction held 9 bases outside the gene matches. The CDR3 is made up of 14 amino acids. Sequences were derived from PBMCs from blood, sampled 14 days before vaccination. The chain carries TRBV28 and TRBJ1-2; 7 positions match TRBD1. This receptor was identified in a man in his fifties who received an inactivated influenza vaccine. The CDR3 here is CASRTGQMSYGYTF. The CDR3 DNA reads TGTGCCAGCAGGACGGGACAGATGTCGTATGGCTACACCTTC.